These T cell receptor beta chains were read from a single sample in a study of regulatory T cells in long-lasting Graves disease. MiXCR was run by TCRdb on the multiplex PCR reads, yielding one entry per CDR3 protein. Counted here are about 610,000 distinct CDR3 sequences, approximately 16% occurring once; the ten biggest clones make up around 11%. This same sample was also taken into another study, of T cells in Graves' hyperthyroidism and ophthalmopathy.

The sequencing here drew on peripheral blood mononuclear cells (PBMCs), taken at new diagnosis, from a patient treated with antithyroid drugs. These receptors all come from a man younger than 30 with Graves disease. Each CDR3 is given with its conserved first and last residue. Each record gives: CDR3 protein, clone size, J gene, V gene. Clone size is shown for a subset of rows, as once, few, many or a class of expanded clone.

cdr3_aa: CASSLDSRVRDTQYF; clone_size: few; j_call: TRBJ2-3; v_call: TRBV7-9
cdr3_aa: CASSEARNQPQHF; clone_size: many; j_call: TRBJ1-5; v_call: TRBV6-1
cdr3_aa: CASSPEWTDTQYF; clone_size: -; j_call: TRBJ2-3; v_call: TRBV18
cdr3_aa: CASSPYTGGKNIQYF; clone_size: -; j_call: TRBJ2-4; v_call: TRBV14
cdr3_aa: CSARGGLGGGEQYF; clone_size: few; j_call: TRBJ2-7; v_call: TRBV20-1
cdr3_aa: CASRNAGIPLFSETQYF; clone_size: few; j_call: -; v_call: TRBV13
cdr3_aa: CASSPRGSEQYF; clone_size: many; j_call: TRBJ2-7; v_call: TRBV7-2
cdr3_aa: CASSYSRRGTDTQYF; clone_size: few; j_call: TRBJ2-3; v_call: TRBV6-5
cdr3_aa: CSGGELNTEAFF; clone_size: many; j_call: TRBJ1-1; v_call: TRBV29-1
cdr3_aa: CSARDAGRNTEAFF; clone_size: few; j_call: TRBJ1-1; v_call: TRBV20-1
cdr3_aa: CASSLPDRGRGYTF; clone_size: -; j_call: TRBJ1-2; v_call: TRBV28
cdr3_aa: CASSLGVGRNYEQYF; clone_size: many; j_call: TRBJ2-7; v_call: TRBV7-9
cdr3_aa: CASSPRQGRATYEQYF; clone_size: many; j_call: TRBJ2-7; v_call: TRBV3-1
cdr3_aa: CATSRDLSNQPQHF; clone_size: few; j_call: TRBJ1-5; v_call: TRBV15
cdr3_aa: CASSLALTRDNEQFF; clone_size: many; j_call: TRBJ2-1; v_call: TRBV7-9
cdr3_aa: CASSQETSGQTQYF; clone_size: -; j_call: TRBJ2-5; v_call: TRBV4-1
cdr3_aa: CASSLAARASEFF; clone_size: few; j_call: TRBJ2-1; v_call: TRBV5-4
cdr3_aa: CASAKDGFYGYTF; clone_size: many; j_call: TRBJ1-2; v_call: TRBV12-3/TRBV12-4
cdr3_aa: CASSQGGLAGPDTQYF; clone_size: -; j_call: TRBJ2-3; v_call: TRBV6-1
cdr3_aa: CASSQKGVGGLAYEQYF; clone_size: -; j_call: TRBJ2-7; v_call: TRBV4-2
cdr3_aa: CASSLPPSASYNEQFF; clone_size: few; j_call: TRBJ2-1; v_call: TRBV3-1
cdr3_aa: CASSLASGSIYNEQFF; clone_size: many; j_call: TRBJ2-1; v_call: TRBV27
cdr3_aa: CGARRPGANNEQFF; clone_size: few; j_call: TRBJ2-1; v_call: TRBV20-1
cdr3_aa: CASSLGSRVTEAFF; clone_size: -; j_call: TRBJ1-1; v_call: TRBV5-4
cdr3_aa: CASSLGSGTGKSDEQFF; clone_size: few; j_call: TRBJ2-1; v_call: TRBV11-3
cdr3_aa: CASSPPTFPEINFSNQPQHF; clone_size: few; j_call: TRBJ1-5; v_call: TRBV28
cdr3_aa: CASSFLRGEWTNEKLFF; clone_size: few; j_call: TRBJ1-4; v_call: TRBV7-3
cdr3_aa: CASSDSGRASYNEQFF; clone_size: -; j_call: TRBJ2-1; v_call: TRBV9
cdr3_aa: CASSDGGGRGETQYF; clone_size: -; j_call: TRBJ2-5; v_call: TRBV2
cdr3_aa: CSREFGETQYF; clone_size: -; j_call: -; v_call: TRBV20-1
cdr3_aa: CSVGDRRRGYGYTF; clone_size: few; j_call: TRBJ1-2; v_call: TRBV29-1
cdr3_aa: CSAGLGDVNQPQHF; clone_size: -; j_call: TRBJ1-5; v_call: TRBV20-1
cdr3_aa: CAWKDRGGNYGYTF; clone_size: many; j_call: TRBJ1-2; v_call: TRBV30
cdr3_aa: CASSQAGLAATGELFF; clone_size: -; j_call: TRBJ2-2; v_call: TRBV4-2
cdr3_aa: CASSSRDGSQPQYF; clone_size: -; j_call: TRBJ2-3; v_call: TRBV9
cdr3_aa: CASSLLAGGPNTDTQYF; clone_size: few; j_call: TRBJ2-3; v_call: TRBV27
cdr3_aa: CASSSPRGPGDTQYF; clone_size: few; j_call: TRBJ2-3; v_call: TRBV27
cdr3_aa: CASSLASREQYF; clone_size: many; j_call: TRBJ2-7; v_call: TRBV7-9
cdr3_aa: CSASTSGTAGGYEQYF; clone_size: few; j_call: TRBJ2-7; v_call: TRBV20-1
cdr3_aa: CASRSSGGSSYEQYF; clone_size: few; j_call: TRBJ2-7; v_call: TRBV13
cdr3_aa: CSASGTPGNEQFF; clone_size: many; j_call: TRBJ2-1; v_call: TRBV20-1
cdr3_aa: CASSQVGGSADTQYF; clone_size: few; j_call: TRBJ2-3; v_call: TRBV14
cdr3_aa: CASSPRRDRLNIQYF; clone_size: few; j_call: TRBJ2-4; v_call: TRBV7-2
cdr3_aa: CAGGQGSSYEQYF; clone_size: many; j_call: TRBJ2-7; v_call: TRBV2
cdr3_aa: CASSLVLPMRVGSGSSYEQYF; clone_size: many; j_call: TRBJ2-7; v_call: TRBV7-8